The text below deals with one T cell receptor (beta chain). Per the study methods: Reference gene primers were amplified, and this amplification served to estimate nucleated cell counts. Assay: immunoSEQ multiplex PCR; the TCRdb copy retains only in-frame clones and omits some. The D gene and trimming were derived from the DNA, and the V and J assignments and clone size from that table. Of about 240,000 clones in the sample, about 83% were seen once. Before they entered the study, exposed participants had met a COVID-19 case within 2 weeks. The sample belongs to a study of blood T cell repertoires in COVID-19. Turning to the study itself: Material from acute and convalescent COVID-19 was sourced from the United States, Italy and Spain. T cells, B-cell-depleted T cells, or PBMCs supplied cDNA or gDNA.

V lost 11 bases to trimming and J lost 6 bases, with 10 bases between them. The germline V gene has CDR1 MNHNY and CDR2 SVGAGI (reference sequence). This CDR3 is 10 amino acids long. Sample: PBMCs or T cells enriched from blood (not recorded which). This clonotype was obtained from a woman in her thirties or forties who had been exposed to COVID-19. The V and J genes are TRBV6-6 and TRBJ1-1; no definite D call. CDR3: CAVYGAEAFF. The CDR3 DNA reads TGTGCCGTCTACGGGGCTGAAGCTTTCTTT.